The T cell receptor beta chain under discussion was sequenced for a study of identical twins (dated by TCRdb to the mid-2010s). About the investigation overall: To test whether fetal clonotypes persist, this study deep-sequenced TCR alpha and beta repertoires from monozygotic twins, from unrelated adults of various ages, and from cord blood. To rule out contamination, the twin experiments were replicated at different times with different library preparation protocols.

Libraries were made using 5' RACE. Sequencing used an Illumina HiSeq 2000. A universal primer binding site was added through template switching, and the final cDNA carried a unique molecular identifier so that TCR cDNA molecules could be counted accurately. First-strand cDNA for TCR alpha and beta chains was synthesized from specific primers in the conserved constant-segment region. To control for contamination, every cDNA library carried two barcodes: a SMART-Mk sample barcode plus Illumina barcodes. TruSeq adapter sequences and Illumina sample barcodes were added in two successive PCR steps. The TCR alpha and beta cDNA libraries were sequenced on the Illumina HiSeq platform using custom primers. The authors processed their data as follows. MiGEC was used to process raw reads and extract unique molecular identifiers, and MiXCR was used to find CDR3 positions. Recombination models were inferred per individual with the repgenHMM and IGoR tools using an EM algorithm. Shared clonotype analysis was performed with the tcR package in R, normalizing sharing by the product of cloneset sizes. To study raw recombination free of thymic and clonal selection effects, out-of-frame nonproductive sequences were analyzed. TCRdb cleaned the public reads at Q25 with fastp, built clones with MiXCR and kept in-frame beta chains. Each entry is one CDR3 protein sequence, shown with its most common DNA and genes. The V and J calls were not made by the authors but by TCRdb's processing. Here the sample has hundreds of thousands of distinct CDR3 sequences; around 6% occur a single time. 1.5% to 2% of the sample rests with the top ten.

Every donor in the study was a healthy Caucasian. The study also sequenced three unrelated non-twin adults: a male aged 18 to 30, a male aged 50 to 60 and a female aged 50 to 60. Miltenyi CD45RO+ enrichment and human naive T-cell isolation kits were used to isolate memory (CD45RO+) and naive T cells from PBMC. Reading the germline V gene gives CDR1 SGHRS and CDR2 YFSETQ. V is pruned by 4 bases and J by 0 bases, leaving 4 bases of the junction without a gene match. The CDR3 runs 15 amino acids, cysteine and phenylalanine included. Only the CDR3 region is kept as DNA, spanning 45 bases read in frame from base 1. Many counts were recorded for this clonotype. The antigen it recognizes is unknown. It has no much larger one-base neighbor in the sample; base qualities were not kept. The study at large found these results: Out-of-frame TCR alpha sharing in monozygotic twins was systematically underestimated by recombination models, whereas sharing between unrelated individuals was in agreement with the recombination models. Zero-insertion analyses could be partly confounded by invariant T cells such as MAIT and iNKT, although diverse VJ usage argued against such confounding for most clonotypes. Compared with coincidental sharing between unrelated individuals, out-of-frame TCR alpha sequences shared between twins had an excess of sequences with low generation probability. Fewer insertions were carried by abundant cord blood beta clonotypes; a weaker similar trend was observed in young adult naive repertoires, while no such trend was observed in memory repertoires. In beta out-of-frame sequences, excess twin sharing was weaker, because having fewer shared sequences lowered the signal-to-noise ratio. Because the same donors could not be followed over many years, the conclusions relied on cross-sectional statistical analysis.

The chain was built from TRBV5-1 and TRBJ1-2; TRBD1 matches 9 bases in the middle. The clonotype was recovered from a man aged 18 to 29 in good health. Material: naive T cells sorted from blood. The cell subset or site tag for this specimen amounts to: cells isolated with a human naive T-cell isolation kit. The CDR3 protein: CASSPRQGANYGYTF. In nucleotides, the sequence is TGCGCCAGCAGCCCGCGACAGGGGGCTAACTATGGCTACACCTTC.